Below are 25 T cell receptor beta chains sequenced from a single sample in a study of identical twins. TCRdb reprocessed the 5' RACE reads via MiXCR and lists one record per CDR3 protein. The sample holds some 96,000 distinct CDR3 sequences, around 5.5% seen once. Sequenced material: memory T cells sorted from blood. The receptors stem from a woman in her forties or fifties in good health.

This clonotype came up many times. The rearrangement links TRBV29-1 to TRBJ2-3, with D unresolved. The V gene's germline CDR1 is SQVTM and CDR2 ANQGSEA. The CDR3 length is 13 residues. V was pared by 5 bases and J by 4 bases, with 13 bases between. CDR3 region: CSVTIDLADTQYF. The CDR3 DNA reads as TGCAGCGTTACAATCGATCTGGCAGATACGCAGTATTTT.

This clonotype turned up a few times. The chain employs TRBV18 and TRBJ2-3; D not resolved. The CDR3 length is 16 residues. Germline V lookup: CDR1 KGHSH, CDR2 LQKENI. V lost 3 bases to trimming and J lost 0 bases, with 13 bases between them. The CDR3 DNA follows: TGTGCCAGCTCACCCCTGGGCGCCGGGAGCACAGATACGCAGTATTTT. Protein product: CASSPLGAGSTDTQYF.

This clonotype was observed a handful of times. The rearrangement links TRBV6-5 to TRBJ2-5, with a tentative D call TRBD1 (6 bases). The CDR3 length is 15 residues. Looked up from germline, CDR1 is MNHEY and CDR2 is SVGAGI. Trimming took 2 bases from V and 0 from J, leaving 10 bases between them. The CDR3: CASSYRGQNQETQYF. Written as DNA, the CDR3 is TGTGCCAGCAGTTACAGGGGACAAAACCAAGAGACCCAGTACTTC.

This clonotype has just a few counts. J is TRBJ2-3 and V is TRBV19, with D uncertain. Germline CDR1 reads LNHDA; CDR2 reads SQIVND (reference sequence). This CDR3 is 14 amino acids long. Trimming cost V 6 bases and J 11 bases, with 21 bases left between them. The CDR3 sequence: CASRMDGLRSKQYF. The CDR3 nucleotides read TGTGCCAGTAGAATGGACGGCTTAAGGAGTAAGCAGTATTTT.

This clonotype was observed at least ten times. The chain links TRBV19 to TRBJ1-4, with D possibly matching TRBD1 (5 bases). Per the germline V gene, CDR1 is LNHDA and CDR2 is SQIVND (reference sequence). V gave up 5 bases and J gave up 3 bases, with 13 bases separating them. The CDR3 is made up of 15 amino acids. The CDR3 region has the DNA TGTGCCAGTAGTGGGACCTCGACAGCTAATGAAAAACTGTTTTTT. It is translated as CASSGTSTANEKLFF.

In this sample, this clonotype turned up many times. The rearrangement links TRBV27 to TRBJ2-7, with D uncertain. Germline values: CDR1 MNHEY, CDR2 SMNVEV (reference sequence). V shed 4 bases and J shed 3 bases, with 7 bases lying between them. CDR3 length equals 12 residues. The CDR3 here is CASSSGRYEQYF. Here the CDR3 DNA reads TGTGCCAGCAGTTCCGGACGCTACGAGCAGTACTTC.

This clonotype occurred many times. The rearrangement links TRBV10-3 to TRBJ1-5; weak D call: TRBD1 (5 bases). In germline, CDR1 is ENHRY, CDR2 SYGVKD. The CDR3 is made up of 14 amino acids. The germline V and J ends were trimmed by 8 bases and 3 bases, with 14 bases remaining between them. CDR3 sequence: CAIAPGIPNQPQHF. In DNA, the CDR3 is TGTGCCATCGCGCCAGGGATCCCCAATCAGCCCCAGCATTTT.

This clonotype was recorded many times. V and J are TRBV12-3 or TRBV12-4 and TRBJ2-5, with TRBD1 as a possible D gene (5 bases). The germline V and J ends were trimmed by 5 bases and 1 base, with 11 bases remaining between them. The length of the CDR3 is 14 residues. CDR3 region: CASSLTAVQETQYF. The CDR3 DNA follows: TGTGCCAGCAGTCTGACAGCAGTCCAAGAGACCCAGTACTTC.

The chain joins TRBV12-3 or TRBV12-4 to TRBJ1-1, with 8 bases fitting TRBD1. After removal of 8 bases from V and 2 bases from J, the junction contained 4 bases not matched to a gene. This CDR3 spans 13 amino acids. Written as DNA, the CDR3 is TGTGCCAGCGGGACAGGAGGTAACACTGAAGCTTTCTTT. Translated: CASGTGGNTEAFF.

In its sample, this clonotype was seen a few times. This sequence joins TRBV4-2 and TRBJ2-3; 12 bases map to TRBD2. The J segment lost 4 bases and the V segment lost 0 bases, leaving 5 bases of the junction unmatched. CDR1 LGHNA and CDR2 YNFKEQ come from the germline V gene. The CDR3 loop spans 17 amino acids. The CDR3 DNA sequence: TGTGCCAGCAGCCAAGATGGTCTAGCGGGAGGGGCAGATACGCAGTATTTT. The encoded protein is CASSQDGLAGGADTQYF.

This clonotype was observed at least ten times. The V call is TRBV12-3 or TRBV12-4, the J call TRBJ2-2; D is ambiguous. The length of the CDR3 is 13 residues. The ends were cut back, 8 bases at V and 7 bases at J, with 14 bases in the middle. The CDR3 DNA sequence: TGTGCCAGCCATTCCGGGCGGTTCGGGGAGCTGTTTTTT. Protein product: CASHSGRFGELFF.

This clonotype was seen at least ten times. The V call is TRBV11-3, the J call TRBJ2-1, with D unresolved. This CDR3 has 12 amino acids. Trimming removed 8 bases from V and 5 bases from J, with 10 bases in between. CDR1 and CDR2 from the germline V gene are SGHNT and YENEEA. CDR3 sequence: CASGHSHNEQFF. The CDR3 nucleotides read TGTGCCAGCGGGCATAGTCACAATGAGCAGTTCTTC.

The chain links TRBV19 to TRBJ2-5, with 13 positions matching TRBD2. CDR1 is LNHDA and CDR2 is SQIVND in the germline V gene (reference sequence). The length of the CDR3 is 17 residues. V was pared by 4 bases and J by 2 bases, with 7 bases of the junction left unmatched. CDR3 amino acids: CASSKLAGGLGQETQYF. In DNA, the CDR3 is TGTGCCAGTAGTAAACTAGCGGGAGGGCTTGGGCAAGAGACCCAGTACTTC.

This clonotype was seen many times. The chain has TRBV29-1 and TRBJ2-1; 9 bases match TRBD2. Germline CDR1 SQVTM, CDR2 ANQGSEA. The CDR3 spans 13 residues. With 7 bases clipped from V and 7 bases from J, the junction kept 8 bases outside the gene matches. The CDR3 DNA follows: TGCAGCGCCCCCGGGACTAGCAGAAATGAGCAGTTCTTC. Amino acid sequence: CSAPGTSRNEQFF.

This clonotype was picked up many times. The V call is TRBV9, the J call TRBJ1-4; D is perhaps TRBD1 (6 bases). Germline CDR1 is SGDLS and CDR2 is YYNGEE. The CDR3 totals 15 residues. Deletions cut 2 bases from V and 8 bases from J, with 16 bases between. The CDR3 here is CASSVTTGQGEKLFF. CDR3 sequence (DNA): TGTGCCAGCAGCGTGACTACAGGGCAGGGGGAAAAACTGTTTTTT.

For the CDR3, the DNA is TGCGCCAGCAGCCAAGATTGGTCGAGCGGGCAGTCTCCCCGATGGGCAGATACGCAGTATTTT. Translation gives CASSQDWSSGQSPRWADTQYF. The rearrangement links TRBV4-1 to TRBJ2-3, with a weak D call TRBD2 (6 bases). CDR3 length: 21 residues. Germline CDR1 and CDR2: MGHRA and YSYEKL. Trimming shortened V by 0 bases and J by 4 bases, and 29 bases separated the two germline ends.

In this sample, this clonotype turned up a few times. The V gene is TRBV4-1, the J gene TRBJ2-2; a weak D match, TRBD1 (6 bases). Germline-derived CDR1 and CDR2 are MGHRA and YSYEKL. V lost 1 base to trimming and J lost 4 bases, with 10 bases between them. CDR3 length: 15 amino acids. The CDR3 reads CASSQAAGVTGELFF. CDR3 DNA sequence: TGCGCCAGCAGCCAAGCGGCAGGGGTCACCGGGGAGCTGTTTTTT.

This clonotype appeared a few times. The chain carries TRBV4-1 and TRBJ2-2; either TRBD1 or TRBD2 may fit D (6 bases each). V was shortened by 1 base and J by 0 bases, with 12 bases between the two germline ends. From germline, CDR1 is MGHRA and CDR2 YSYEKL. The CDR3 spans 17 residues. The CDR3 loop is CASSQVIGGTNTGELFF. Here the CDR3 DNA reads TGCGCCAGCAGCCAAGTGATCGGGGGCACGAACACCGGGGAGCTGTTTTTT.

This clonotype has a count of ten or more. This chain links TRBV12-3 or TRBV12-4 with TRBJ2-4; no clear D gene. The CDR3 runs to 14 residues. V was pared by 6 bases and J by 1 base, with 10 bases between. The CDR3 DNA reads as TGTGCCAGCAGCTTCAGTTGGGCCAAAAACATTCAGTACTTC. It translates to CASSFSWAKNIQYF.

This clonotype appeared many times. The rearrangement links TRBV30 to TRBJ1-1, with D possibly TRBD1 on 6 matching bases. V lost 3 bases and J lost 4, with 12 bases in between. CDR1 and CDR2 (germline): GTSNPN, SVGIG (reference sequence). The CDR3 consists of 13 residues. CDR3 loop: CAWSRLTGTEAFF. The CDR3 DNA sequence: TGTGCCTGGAGCAGGCTGACAGGCACTGAAGCTTTCTTT. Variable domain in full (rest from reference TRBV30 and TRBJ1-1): SQTIHQWPATLVQPVGSPLSLECTVEGTSNPNLYWYRQAAGRGLQLLFYSVGIGQISSEVPQNLSASRPQDRQFILSSKKLLLSDSGFYLCAWSRLTGTEAFFGQGTRLTVV.

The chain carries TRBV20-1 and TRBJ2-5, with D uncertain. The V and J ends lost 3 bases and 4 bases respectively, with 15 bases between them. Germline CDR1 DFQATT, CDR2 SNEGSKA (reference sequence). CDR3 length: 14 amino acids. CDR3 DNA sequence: TGCAGTGCTAGCGTGCCCGGGTGGCGAGAGACCCAGTACTTC. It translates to CSASVPGWRETQYF.

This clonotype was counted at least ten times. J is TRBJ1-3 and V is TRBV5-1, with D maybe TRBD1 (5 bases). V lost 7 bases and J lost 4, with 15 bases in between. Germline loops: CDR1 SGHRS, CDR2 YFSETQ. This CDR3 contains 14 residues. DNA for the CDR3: TGCGCCAGCTCGGACACAACGGCAGGAAACACCATATATTTT. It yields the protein CASSDTTAGNTIYF.

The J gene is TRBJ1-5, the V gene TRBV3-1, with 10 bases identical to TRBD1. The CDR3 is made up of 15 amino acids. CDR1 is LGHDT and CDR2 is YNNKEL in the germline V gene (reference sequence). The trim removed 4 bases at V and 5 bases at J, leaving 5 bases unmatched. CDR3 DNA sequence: TGTGCCAGCAGCCCCGGGACAGGGGAATATCAGCCCCAGCATTTT. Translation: CASSPGTGEYQPQHF.

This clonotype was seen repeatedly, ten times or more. CDR3 loop: CASRRTGDPYEQYF. Here the CDR3 DNA reads TGTGCCAGCAGGAGGACAGGGGACCCCTACGAGCAGTACTTC. The V gene is TRBV2, the J gene TRBJ2-7, with 9 bases lining up with TRBD1. The trim removed 6 bases at V and 2 bases at J, leaving 5 bases unmatched. The CDR3 is made up of 14 amino acids. Germline V CDR1 and CDR2: SNHLY, FYNNEI.

The CDR3: CASSLPTGTDKETQYF. Written as DNA, the CDR3 is TGTGCCAGCAGCTTGCCTACCGGGACTGATAAAGAGACCCAGTACTTC. The gene calls are TRBV5-4 and TRBJ2-5; the D gene is possibly TRBD2 (6 bases). The CDR3 loop spans 16 amino acids. Germline values: CDR1 SGHNT, CDR2 YYREEE (reference sequence). V lost 1 base and J lost 3, with 16 bases in between. Full variable domain (missing parts from reference TRBV5-4 and TRBJ2-5): ETGVTQSPTHLIKTRGQQVTLRCSSQSGHNTVSWYQQALGQGPQFIFQYYREEENGRGNFPPRFSGLQFPNYSSELNVNALELDDSALYLCASSLPTGTDKETQYFGPGTRLLVL.